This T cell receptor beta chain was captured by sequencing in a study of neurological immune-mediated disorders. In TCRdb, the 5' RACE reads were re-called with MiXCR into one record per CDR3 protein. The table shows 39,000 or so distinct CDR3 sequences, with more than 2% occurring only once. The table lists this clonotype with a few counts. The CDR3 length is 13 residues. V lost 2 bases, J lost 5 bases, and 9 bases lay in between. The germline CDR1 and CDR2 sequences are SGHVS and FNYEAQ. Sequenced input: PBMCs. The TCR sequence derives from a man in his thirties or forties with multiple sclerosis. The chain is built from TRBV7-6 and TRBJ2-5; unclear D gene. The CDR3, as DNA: TGTGCCAGCAGCTTACTGAGCGCCGAGACCCAGTACTTC. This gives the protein CASSLLSAETQYF.